The next 25 T cell receptor beta chains were all read from a single sample in a study of beta chain features in type 1 diabetes. General study points: People with Type 1 diabetes carried modestly yet significantly shorter TCRB CDR3s in all four CD4+ subsets.

Expressed TCRB transcripts were sequenced because the isolated RNA had all been reverse transcribed beforehand. Measured with immunoSEQ multiplex PCR; TCRdb has only the in-frame clones, and not every one. The sample lists about 160,000 clones, 8.5% to 10% occurring once. Antigens of these TCRs are unknown. Material: central memory CD4+ T cells from blood. Source of these receptors: a woman aged 25 to 39 with type 1 diabetes.

J is TRBJ2-2 and V is TRBV10-2; 11 bases are shared with TRBD2. J was trimmed by 2 bases and V by 5 bases; bases with no gene match: 4. The CDR3 is 16 residues long. Germline values: CDR1 WSHSY, CDR2 SAAADI. Written as DNA, the CDR3 is TGCGCCAGCAGTCGGCTAGCGGGAGGCAACACCGGGGAGCTGTTTTTT. Amino acids: CASSRLAGGNTGELFF.

The chain is built from TRBV19 and TRBJ2-2; D uncertain. The V gene lost 5 bases and the J gene lost 0 bases, with 10 bases spanning the gap. The CDR3 length is 15 residues. The germline V gene encodes CDR1 LNHDA and CDR2 SQIVND (reference sequence). CDR3 bases: TGTGCCAGTAGTGTCGGTACAGCGAACACCGGGGAGCTGTTTTTT. This gives the protein CASSVGTANTGELFF.

This clone occurred a few times. V is TRBV5-1 and J is TRBJ2-3; D may be TRBD1 (6 bases). This CDR3 is built from 13 residues. In germline, CDR1 is SGHRS, CDR2 YFSETQ. V was pared by 6 bases and J by 3 bases, with 11 bases between. The CDR3 loop reads CASISTGTDTQYF. For the CDR3, the DNA is TGCGCCAGCATTAGTACAGGGACAGATACGCAGTATTTT.

This clone turned up a few times. The gene calls are TRBV2 and TRBJ1-1; D gene uncertain. The germline V and J ends were trimmed by 6 bases and 1 base, with 15 bases remaining between them. Germline CDR1 is SNHLY and CDR2 is FYNNEI. This CDR3 contains 15 residues. The CDR3 bases are TGTGCCAGCAGACGTACTCAAACTGAGAACACTGAAGCTTTCTTT. This sequence encodes CASRRTQTENTEAFF. Complete variable domain (other parts from reference TRBV2 and TRBJ1-1): EPEVTQTPSHQVTQMGQEVILRCVPISNHLYFYWYRQILGQKVEFLVSFYNNEISEKSEIFDDQFSVERPDGSNFTLKIRSTKLEDSAMYFCASRRTQTENTEAFFGQGTRLTVV.

V is TRBV5-4 and J is TRBJ1-1; D possibly corresponds to TRBD1 (5 bases). CDR3 length: 14 amino acids. Trimming took 4 bases from V and 2 from J, leaving 12 bases between them. Per germline, CDR1 SGHNT and CDR2 YYREEE (reference sequence). In nucleotides, the CDR3 is TGTGCCAGCAGCCCCCCCGGGACTAACACTGAAGCTTTCTTT. It yields the protein CASSPPGTNTEAFF.

There are a few counts of this clone. The rearrangement links TRBV2 to TRBJ2-1; 8 bases line up with TRBD1. From germline, CDR1 is SNHLY and CDR2 FYNNEI. After removal of 3 bases from V and 7 bases from J, the junction contained 11 bases not matched to a gene. The CDR3 has 16 residues. CDR3 nucleotides: TGTGCCAGCAGTGATGTAAGGACAGGGCGGTCTAATGAGCAGTTCTTC. Encoded protein: CASSDVRTGRSNEQFF.

J is TRBJ2-3 and V is TRBV28; a weak D match, TRBD2 (5 bases). The CDR3 is 12 residues long. CDR1 and CDR2 (germline): MDHEN, SYDVKM. Trimming removed 8 bases from V and 0 bases from J, with 6 bases in between. The CDR3 DNA reads as TGTGCCAGCGTAGCGAGCACAGATACGCAGTATTTT. It specifies CASVASTDTQYF.

The rearrangement joins TRBV4-2 to TRBJ2-1, with 8 bases fitting TRBD2. CDR1 and CDR2 from the germline V gene are LGHNA and YNFKEQ. The V segment lost 1 base and the J segment 7 bases; nucleotides outside the gene matches: 12. The CDR3 covers 17 residues. The CDR3 region has the DNA TGTGCCAGCAGCCAAGGAAGCGGGAGTAGGGGTAGGAATGAGCAGTTCTTC. Its translation is CASSQGSGSRGRNEQFF.

The J gene is TRBJ2-5, the V gene TRBV7-8; the D gene is possibly TRBD2 (6 bases). The V gene lost 0 bases and the J gene lost 5 bases, with 13 bases spanning the gap. This CDR3 has 15 residues. Germline V gene sequence: CDR1 SGHVS, CDR2 FQNEAQ. DNA for the CDR3: TGTGCCAGCAGCTTAGCGGGGGGAATCGGGGAGACCCAGTACTTC. It translates to CASSLAGGIGETQYF.

This chain links TRBV6-5 with TRBJ1-3; a possible D gene is TRBD1 (6 bases). V was trimmed by 6 bases and J by 1 base, leaving 13 bases between them. This CDR3 spans 15 amino acids. Germline lookup yields CDR1 MNHEY and CDR2 SVGAGI. CDR3 sequence: CASSRTVASGNTIYF. The CDR3 nucleotides are TGTGCCAGCAGCCGGACAGTTGCTTCTGGAAACACCATATATTTT.

CDR3 sequence: CATRTSGDTTQYF. CDR3 nucleotides: TGTGCCACAAGGACTAGCGGAGATACTACGCAGTATTTT. This chain joins TRBV15 and TRBJ2-3; 10 nucleotides match TRBD2. Germline lookup yields CDR1 LNHNV and CDR2 YYDKDF (reference sequence). This CDR3 contains 13 residues. V dropped 9 bases and J dropped 8; count of bases not matched to a gene: 8.

The chain carries TRBV10-3 and TRBJ2-5; possible D gene TRBD2, 5 bases. Germline V gives CDR1 ENHRY, CDR2 SYGVKD. V dropped 8 bases and J dropped 5 bases, with 12 bases sitting between them. The CDR3 has 12 residues. CDR3 sequence: CAIGPPGETQYF. CDR3 coding DNA: TGTGCCATCGGCCCGCCGGGGGAGACCCAGTACTTC.

This clone came up a few times. The J gene is TRBJ2-1, the V gene TRBV14, with 11 bases fitting TRBD2. V lost 6 bases to trimming and J lost 7 bases; unmatched junction nucleotides: 5. From germline, CDR1 is SGHDN and CDR2 FVKESK. This CDR3 comprises 14 residues. The CDR3 nucleotides are TGTGCCAGCAGTAAGGCTAGCGGGAGGAATGAGCAGTTCTTC. It encodes CASSKASGRNEQFF.

The chain combines TRBV2 with TRBJ1-2; TRBD1 is a possible D gene (6 bases). Trimming took 8 bases from V and 2 from J, leaving 12 bases between them. In germline, CDR1 is SNHLY, CDR2 FYNNEI. CDR3 length equals 13 residues. CDR3 protein: CASGRDNNYGYTF. The CDR3 DNA reads TGTGCCAGCGGCCGGGACAACAACTATGGCTACACCTTC. Supplemented by reference TRBV2 and TRBJ1-2, the full variable domain reads EPEVTQTPSHQVTQMGQEVILRCVPISNHLYFYWYRQILGQKVEFLVSFYNNEISEKSEIFDDQFSVERPDGSNFTLKIRSTKLEDSAMYFCASGRDNNYGYTFGSGTRLTVV.

This clone was detected only a few times. The rearrangement links TRBV10-3 to TRBJ2-1, with 9 bases matching TRBD1. The CDR3 length is 15 residues. CDR1 ENHRY and CDR2 SYGVKD come from the germline V gene. With 4 bases clipped from V and 5 bases from J, the junction kept 6 bases outside the gene matches. The CDR3 DNA reads TGTGCCATCAGTGCAGGGACAGGGAGTAACAATGAGCAGTTCTTC. Translated, it gives CAISAGTGSNNEQFF.

In nucleotides, the CDR3 is TGTGCCAGCAGCCCGACTAGCGGGAACCAAGAGACCCAGTACTTC. Translated: CASSPTSGNQETQYF. V gene TRBV11-3 combines with J gene TRBJ2-5; 11 bases match TRBD2. Unmatched junction bases numbered 2, after V lost 5 bases and J lost 0 bases. CDR1 and CDR2 (germline): SGHNT, YENEEA. The CDR3 length is 15 residues.

This clone was counted between two and nine times. The chain has TRBV2 and TRBJ1-4; D call uncertain. CDR1 SNHLY and CDR2 FYNNEI come from the germline V gene. V was trimmed by 1 base and J by 0 bases, leaving 12 bases between them. The CDR3 spans 17 residues. Here the CDR3 reads CASSEVWGGPTNEKLFF. In DNA, the CDR3 is TGTGCCAGCAGTGAAGTTTGGGGAGGACCAACTAATGAAAAACTGTTTTTT.

This clone was seen at least ten times. The V call is TRBV5-1, the J call TRBJ2-2; no definite D call. This CDR3 comprises 15 residues. Germline-derived CDR1 and CDR2 are SGHRS and YFSETQ. V lost 5 bases and J 2 bases, leaving 13 bases between the germline ends. This chain's CDR3 is CASRRLTENTGELFF. The CDR3, as DNA: TGCGCCAGCAGGCGCCTAACAGAAAACACCGGGGAGCTGTTTTTT. Drawing the rest from reference TRBV5-1 and TRBJ2-2, the complete variable domain is KAGVTQTPRYLIKTRGQQVTLSCSPISGHRSVSWYQQTPGQGLQFLFEYFSETQRNKGNFPGRFSGRQFSNSRSEMNVSTLELGDSALYLCASRRLTENTGELFFGEGSRLTVL.

V usage is TRBV14 and J usage is TRBJ2-7; 9 nucleotides agree with TRBD2. The CDR3 is 15 residues long. The trim removed 4 bases at V and 3 bases at J, leaving 7 bases unmatched. CDR1 is SGHDN and CDR2 is FVKESK in the germline V gene. The CDR3 sequence: CASSPPGREGYEQYF. The CDR3 region has the DNA TGTGCCAGCAGCCCCCCCGGGCGGGAGGGCTACGAGCAGTACTTC.

V usage is TRBV18 and J usage is TRBJ2-1, with D perhaps TRBD2 (5 bases). Germline values: CDR1 KGHSH, CDR2 LQKENI. The CDR3 is 15 residues long. Trimming removed 3 bases at V and 7 bases at J, with 16 bases between. CDR3 coding DNA: TGTGCCAGCTCACCTCCGGGATTAACGCGGAATGAGCAGTTCTTC. Its protein product is CASSPPGLTRNEQFF.

This sequence joins TRBV7-2 and TRBJ1-1; no definite D call. Germline CDR1 SGHTA, CDR2 FQGNSA. V lost 5 bases, J lost 4 bases, and 11 bases lay in between. The CDR3 runs to 13 residues. CDR3 loop: CASSAADFTEAFF. CDR3 bases: TGTGCCAGCAGCGCGGCGGACTTCACTGAAGCTTTCTTT.

The J gene is TRBJ2-6, the V gene TRBV4-1; D may be TRBD1 (5 bases). V shed 0 bases and J shed 0 bases, with 9 bases lying between them. From germline, CDR1 is MGHRA and CDR2 YSYEKL. The CDR3 is made up of 17 amino acids. The CDR3 protein is CASSQDSGPSGANVLTF. The CDR3 DNA follows: TGCGCCAGCAGCCAAGATTCAGGGCCCTCTGGGGCCAACGTCCTGACTTTC.

This chain joins TRBV2 and TRBJ2-5, with D perhaps matching TRBD2 (7 bases). Germline CDR1 reads SNHLY; CDR2 reads FYNNEI. V was pared by 6 bases and J by 10 bases, with 21 bases between. The CDR3 has 14 residues. CDR3 DNA: TGTGCCAGCAGCCACGGGGGGCAGGGAGAAAGCCAGTACTTC. Translating it yields CASSHGGQGESQYF.

This clone came up a few times. V and J are TRBV28 and TRBJ2-7; TRBD1 matches 8 bases. The CDR3 has 16 residues. V trimming: 4 bases; J trimming: 7 bases; junction bases outside the gene matches: 15. Germline V CDR1 and CDR2: MDHEN, SYDVKM. The CDR3, as DNA: TGTGCCAGCAGTTCGCTCACCGGGACAGGATCTGGGGAGCAGTACTTC. Protein: CASSSLTGTGSGEQYF.

J is TRBJ2-2 and V is TRBV5-1; TRBD1 agrees at 7 bases. The CDR3 is 15 residues long. CDR1 and CDR2 (germline): SGHRS, YFSETQ. Trimming removed 0 bases from V and 7 bases from J; junction bases left unmatched: 6. For the CDR3, the DNA is TGCGCCAGCAGCTTGGAGGCAGGGGGAATCGGGGAGCTGTTTTTT. This gives the protein CASSLEAGGIGELFF.